This is a list of T cell receptor beta chains from one sample in a study of T cell clonotyping in hematopoietic cell transplantation. Data came from immunoSEQ multiplex PCR; TCRdb stores just in-frame clones and leaves some out. The sample has over 5,000 clones; 72% are singletons. Specimen: PBMCs, collected 100 days after allogeneic stem cell transplant. The receptor set was obtained from a female patient aged 50-59 years who had an allogeneic stem cell transplant, so the T cells may come from the graft donor. Some clones in this sample may be carry-over from other donors' samples. Both conserved end residues are part of each CDR3. The order of the fields is J gene, V gene, CDR3 protein.

J gene: TRBJ2-7; V gene: TRBV12-5; CDR3 protein: CASDYGTGGYEQYF
J gene: TRBJ1-2; V gene: TRBV19; CDR3 protein: CASSIQGIDGYTF
J gene: TRBJ1-1; V gene: TRBV5-1; CDR3 protein: CASSSGPGGENTEAFF
J gene: TRBJ2-5; V gene: TRBV7-2; CDR3 protein: CASSLGLARETQYF
J gene: TRBJ2-3; V gene: TRBV29-1; CDR3 protein: CSVGEKDTQYF
J gene: TRBJ2-7; V gene: TRBV11-3; CDR3 protein: CASSETVSYEQYF
J gene: TRBJ2-1; V gene: TRBV6-6; CDR3 protein: CASSLTSGRINEQFF
J gene: TRBJ2-7; V gene: TRBV11-2; CDR3 protein: CASSDSPVRGEQYF
J gene: TRBJ2-5; V gene: TRBV30; CDR3 protein: CAWRGIREGYQETQYF
J gene: TRBJ2-1; V gene: TRBV19; CDR3 protein: CASSTRGLAKLYNEQFF
J gene: TRBJ2-1; V gene: TRBV25-1; CDR3 protein: CASSGLDRDYNEQFF
J gene: TRBJ2-7; V gene: TRBV4-3; CDR3 protein: CASSQLAGDAYEQYF
J gene: TRBJ1-5; V gene: TRBV10-2; CDR3 protein: CASSASLNQPQHF
J gene: TRBJ2-5; V gene: TRBV29-1; CDR3 protein: CSGGGLEGETQYF
J gene: TRBJ1-4; V gene: TRBV28; CDR3 protein: CATAREAYATNEKLFF
J gene: TRBJ2-7; V gene: TRBV5-4; CDR3 protein: CASSTRGTRHNEQYF
J gene: TRBJ2-7; V gene: TRBV7-2; CDR3 protein: CASSPEGYEQYF
J gene: TRBJ2-3; V gene: TRBV2; CDR3 protein: CASSSGSPDTQYF
J gene: TRBJ1-1; V gene: TRBV5-1; CDR3 protein: CASSTGSPGTEAFF
J gene: TRBJ2-1; V gene: TRBV5-1; CDR3 protein: CASSPDLRPNEQFF
J gene: TRBJ2-7; V gene: TRBV5-1; CDR3 protein: CASSLGTVNEQYF
J gene: TRBJ2-7; V gene: TRBV11-3; CDR3 protein: CASSLDGTTGLYF
J gene: TRBJ2-7; V gene: TRBV2; CDR3 protein: CASLAGVSNEQYF
J gene: TRBJ2-7; V gene: TRBV11-2; CDR3 protein: CASSFLSAFYEQYF
J gene: TRBJ1-2; V gene: TRBV15; CDR3 protein: CATSTPRPLYGYTF
J gene: TRBJ2-2; V gene: TRBV6-5; CDR3 protein: CASRSGGPGELFF
J gene: TRBJ2-7; V gene: TRBV6-6; CDR3 protein: CASRATGGFGEQYF
J gene: TRBJ1-5; V gene: TRBV5-8; CDR3 protein: CASSWVPFGGNQPQHF
J gene: TRBJ2-3; V gene: TRBV6-1; CDR3 protein: CASSALSLPAQADTQYF
J gene: TRBJ2-7; V gene: TRBV11-2; CDR3 protein: CASSTTGDGYEQYF
J gene: TRBJ2-1; V gene: TRBV9; CDR3 protein: CASSGSGTTYNEQFF
J gene: TRBJ2-3; V gene: TRBV5-1; CDR3 protein: CASSWTGSSTDTQYF
J gene: TRBJ1-1; V gene: TRBV18; CDR3 protein: CASSRFEGNTEAFF
J gene: TRBJ1-3; V gene: TRBV6-5; CDR3 protein: CASSYSSGNTIYF
J gene: TRBJ2-7; V gene: TRBV5-6; CDR3 protein: CASSSEFRAYERYF
J gene: TRBJ2-7; V gene: TRBV6-5; CDR3 protein: CASSYSGTSWPYEQYF
J gene: TRBJ2-7; V gene: TRBV7-2; CDR3 protein: CASSLGGTRPYEQYF
J gene: TRBJ2-5; V gene: TRBV10-3; CDR3 protein: CAISESSGSAKETQYF
J gene: TRBJ1-5; V gene: TRBV28; CDR3 protein: CASKVDNSNQPQHF
J gene: TRBJ1-5; V gene: TRBV29-1; CDR3 protein: CSAELGTYQPQHF
J gene: TRBJ1-2; V gene: TRBV19; CDR3 protein: CASSPGQGGRYTF
J gene: TRBJ2-2; V gene: TRBV5-1; CDR3 protein: CASSLGQVVNTGELFF
J gene: TRBJ2-2; V gene: TRBV11-2; CDR3 protein: CASSLAGELFF
J gene: TRBJ2-1; V gene: TRBV19; CDR3 protein: CASSAETIEQFF
J gene: TRBJ2-3; V gene: TRBV15; CDR3 protein: CATSRGMDTQYF
J gene: TRBJ2-2; V gene: TRBV28; CDR3 protein: CASSFRRAGTGELFF
J gene: TRBJ2-1; V gene: TRBV4-1; CDR3 protein: CASSLTRLAGGQGHEQFF
J gene: TRBJ1-2; V gene: TRBV6-5; CDR3 protein: CASRQGWGDYGYTF
J gene: TRBJ2-5; V gene: TRBV5-1; CDR3 protein: CASSLSGETQYF
J gene: TRBJ2-7; V gene: TRBV7-2; CDR3 protein: CASSPRTGFEGEQYF
J gene: TRBJ1-1; V gene: TRBV6-5; CDR3 protein: CASSRGTGSTEAFF
J gene: TRBJ2-5; V gene: TRBV5-1; CDR3 protein: CASSLSGSGETQYF
J gene: TRBJ1-5; V gene: TRBV27; CDR3 protein: CASSLLGVSNQPQHF
J gene: TRBJ2-4; V gene: TRBV9; CDR3 protein: CASSQGTEIDIQYF
J gene: TRBJ2-3; V gene: TRBV11-2; CDR3 protein: CASSLGGGLLDTQYF
J gene: TRBJ2-7; V gene: TRBV5-4; CDR3 protein: CASSLGGTGGEQYF
J gene: TRBJ1-1; V gene: TRBV30; CDR3 protein: CASDRALLMNTEAFF
J gene: TRBJ2-3; V gene: TRBV15; CDR3 protein: CATSRDFSGTDTQYF